Presented here are 28 T cell receptor beta chains from one specimen sequenced in a study of Graves' ophthalmopathy and Graves' hyperthyroidism. From RNA, the CDR3 regions of TCR beta chains were amplified and sequenced. The workflow started with a first-round RT-PCR run with HTBI primers and then moved on to a second-round multiplex PCR. MiXCR, applied by TCRdb to the multiplex PCR reads, yields one record per CDR3 protein. This sample has about 500,000 distinct CDR3 sequences, with 14% found just once. The specimen sequenced was blood. The receptors originated from a woman aged 25-40 years with Graves' ophthalmopathy.

The gene calls are TRBV4-1 and TRBJ2-2; D is perhaps TRBD1 (6 bases). V was cut by 3 bases and J by 6 bases, with 20 bases left in between. The germline V gene has CDR1 MGHRA and CDR2 YSYEKL. The CDR3 extends over 17 amino acids. In DNA, the CDR3 is TGCGCCAGCAGCCATGAAGGGAACAGGGTCTCGTCCGGGGAGCTGTTTTTT. Protein: CASSHEGNRVSSGELFF.

Ten or more counts support this clonotype. This rearrangement joins TRBV2 to TRBJ2-5; no definite D call. With 7 bases removed from V and 2 bases from J, the gap between germline ends came to 11 bases. The CDR3 is 13 amino acids. From germline, CDR1 is SNHLY and CDR2 FYNNEI. CDR3: CASTVGPQETQYF. The CDR3 nucleotides read TGTGCCAGCACCGTCGGACCGCAAGAGACCCAGTACTTC.

This clonotype showed up many times. This chain joins TRBV30 and TRBJ1-1; TRBD1 agrees at 7 bases. CDR1 is GTSNPN and CDR2 is SVGIG in the germline V gene (reference sequence). The length of the CDR3 is 12 residues. Trimming took 6 bases from V and 5 from J; bases not matched to a gene: 6. Here the CDR3 reads CACHRGRTEAFF. The CDR3 coding sequence is TGTGCCTGCCACAGGGGTAGAACTGAAGCTTTCTTT.

In this sample, this clonotype turned up many times. The chain couples TRBV19 to TRBJ1-1; D is unclear. Germline-derived CDR1 and CDR2 are LNHDA and SQIVND (reference sequence). The V and J ends lost 4 bases and 0 bases respectively, with 15 bases between them. This CDR3 is built from 16 residues. CDR3 nucleotides: TGTGCCAGTAGTAAATGGACCCCTTCAATGAACACTGAAGCTTTCTTT. Translation: CASSKWTPSMNTEAFF.

Many counts were recorded for this clonotype. The rearrangement links TRBV6-5 to TRBJ1-1; possible D gene TRBD1, 5 bases. Trimming cost V 2 bases and J 0 bases, with 10 bases left between them. The CDR3 spans 15 residues. CDR1 is MNHEY and CDR2 is SVGAGI in the germline V gene. CDR3 coding DNA: TGTGCCAGCAGTTACGAGGGACCCCTGAACACTGAAGCTTTCTTT. Translated: CASSYEGPLNTEAFF.

This clonotype appeared many times. This chain uses TRBV12-3 or TRBV12-4 with TRBJ2-5; 9 bases agree with TRBD1. The CDR3 extends over 16 amino acids. Unmatched junction bases numbered 11, after V lost 6 bases and J lost 3 bases. The CDR3 sequence is CASSPDRGGGEETQYF. In nucleotides, the CDR3 is TGTGCCAGCAGCCCCGACAGGGGGGGAGGTGAAGAGACCCAGTACTTC.

Many counts were recorded for this clonotype. V gene TRBV10-3 combines with J gene TRBJ2-7; D might be TRBD1 (6 bases). This CDR3 region has 16 residues. V lost 1 base and J lost 1, with 14 bases in between. Germline V lookup: CDR1 ENHRY, CDR2 SYGVKD. The CDR3 here is CAISEYRATSSYEQYF. The CDR3, as DNA: TGTGCCATCAGTGAGTACAGGGCCACGAGTTCCTACGAGCAGTACTTC.

The table lists this clonotype with many counts. The chain combines TRBV28 with TRBJ2-5; a weak D match, TRBD1 (6 bases). CDR1 is MDHEN and CDR2 is SYDVKM in the germline V gene. The V gene lost 4 bases and the J gene lost 1 base, with 13 bases spanning the gap. The CDR3 totals 15 residues. CDR3 sequence reads: CASSSSDSFQETQYF. As DNA, the CDR3 is TGTGCCAGCAGTTCCTCGGACAGCTTCCAAGAGACCCAGTACTTC.

This clonotype came up a few times. The J gene is TRBJ2-3, the V gene TRBV7-8; maybe TRBD1 (6 bases). With 5 bases removed from V and 2 bases from J, the gap between germline ends came to 17 bases. The CDR3 sequence is 16 residues long. Germline CDR1 SGHVS, CDR2 FQNEAQ. In DNA form, the CDR3 reads TGTGCCAGCAGCCCCCAGACAGGCTTTATCACAGATACGCAGTATTTT. Residues: CASSPQTGFITDTQYF.

This clonotype has a handful of counts. The rearrangement uses TRBV30 and TRBJ1-1; D may be TRBD1 (5 bases). V dropped 3 bases and J dropped 4 bases, with 15 bases sitting between them. Germline loops: CDR1 GTSNPN, CDR2 SVGIG (reference sequence). The CDR3 totals 14 residues. Here the CDR3 reads CAWSDVRGITEAFF. CDR3 sequence (DNA): TGTGCCTGGAGCGATGTTCGGGGGATCACTGAAGCTTTCTTT.

This clonotype came up many times. The rearrangement uses TRBV12-3 or TRBV12-4 and TRBJ2-2; D possibly corresponds to TRBD1 (5 bases). Trimming shortened V by 7 bases and J by 1 base, and 10 bases separated the two germline ends. The CDR3 totals 14 residues. The CDR3 sequence: CASKSQGNTGELFF. The CDR3 DNA is TGTGCCAGCAAAAGTCAGGGGAACACCGGGGAGCTGTTTTTT.

The rearrangement links TRBV30 to TRBJ2-2; the match to TRBD2 covers 14 bases. Germline-derived CDR1 and CDR2 are GTSNPN and SVGIG (reference sequence). The CDR3 is made up of 17 amino acids. V dropped 1 base and J dropped 3; count of bases not matched to a gene: 4. The CDR3 loop is CAWSGTTSGRDTGELFF. The CDR3 DNA is TGTGCCTGGAGTGGGACGACTAGCGGGAGGGACACCGGGGAGCTGTTTTTT.

This clonotype appeared many times. The chain carries TRBV7-8 and TRBJ2-7; TRBD2 agrees at 7 bases. The CDR3 runs 15 residues. The J segment lost 2 bases and the V segment lost 1 base, leaving 5 bases of the junction unmatched. CDR1 and CDR2 from the germline V gene are SGHVS and FQNEAQ. This chain's CDR3 is CASSLGGEGPYEQYF. As DNA, the CDR3 is TGTGCCAGCAGCTTAGGCGGGGAGGGGCCCTACGAGCAGTACTTC.

This clonotype was seen many times. The chain couples TRBV13 to TRBJ2-2, with D possibly matching TRBD2 (6 bases). Germline V gene data show CDR1 as PRHDT and CDR2 as FYEKMQ (reference sequence). The ends were cut back, 1 base at V and 1 base at J, with 10 bases in the middle. The length of the CDR3 is 16 residues. In nucleotides, the CDR3 is TGTGCCAGCAGCTTAGCCGGGACTCTGAACACCGGGGAGCTGTTTTTT. It is translated as CASSLAGTLNTGELFF.

This clonotype was recorded at least ten times. The genes are TRBV11-3 and TRBJ2-5, with D perhaps TRBD1 or TRBD2 (6 bases each). The germline CDR1 and CDR2 sequences are SGHNT and YENEEA. There are 15 residues in the CDR3. V gave up 5 bases and J gave up 3 bases, with 16 bases separating them. The CDR3 protein is CASSKRGALKETQYF. DNA for the CDR3: TGTGCCAGCAGCAAGAGGGGGGCCCTAAAAGAGACCCAGTACTTC.

This clonotype was seen repeatedly, ten times or more. The V gene is TRBV27, the J gene TRBJ2-5; TRBD2 matches 7 bases. The CDR3 has 17 amino acids. The germline gives CDR1 MNHEY, CDR2 SMNVEV (reference sequence). V shed 5 bases, J shed 0 bases, and the junction held 12 bases outside the gene matches. In nucleotides, the CDR3 is TGTGCCAGCAGTCTCAAGATGGGGGGGACCCACCAAGAGACCCAGTACTTC. Translated, it gives CASSLKMGGTHQETQYF.

The chain recombines TRBV7-8 with TRBJ1-2, with D possibly TRBD1 on 6 matching bases. V was clipped by 4 bases and J by 7 bases, with 16 bases between them. The V gene's germline CDR1 is SGHVS and CDR2 FQNEAQ. CDR3 length: 14 residues. Here the CDR3 DNA reads TGTGCCAGCAGCTACAGGTTGGGGGCGAGTGGCTACACCTTC. Its translation is CASSYRLGASGYTF.

This clonotype was seen ten or more times. This chain joins TRBV20-1 and TRBJ2-7; tentative D call: TRBD2 (6 bases). Germline V lookup: CDR1 DFQATT, CDR2 SNEGSKA (reference sequence). V was trimmed by 6 bases and J by 5 bases, leaving 17 bases between them. The CDR3 length is 13 residues. The CDR3 DNA follows: TGCAGTGCACTGACTAGGCGGTTTGACGAGCAGTACTTC. It is translated as CSALTRRFDEQYF.

In this sample, this clonotype turned up many times. In DNA, the CDR3 is TGTGCCAGCAGTCTCCGGGCCCTCTCTCTTATGAACACTGAAGCTTTCTTT. Translating gives CASSLRALSLMNTEAFF. The genes are TRBV27 and TRBJ1-1; D is unresolved. This CDR3 spans 17 amino acids. The V gene's germline CDR1 is MNHEY and CDR2 SMNVEV (reference sequence). The V end lost 5 bases, the J end lost 0 bases, and 19 bases lay between the germline ends.

This clonotype was seen ten or more times. This chain joins TRBV9 and TRBJ1-6, with unresolved D. The CDR3 length is 16 residues. Germline V lookup: CDR1 SGDLS, CDR2 YYNGEE. The germline V and J ends were trimmed by 0 bases and 5 bases, with 12 bases remaining between them. The CDR3 here is CASSVAAGRDNSPLHF. CDR3 nucleotides: TGTGCCAGCAGCGTAGCCGCGGGCAGAGATAATTCACCCCTCCACTTT.

Notes on this clonotype: This sequence may be a read error, since a much larger clone differs from it by one base. The chain has TRBV10-3 and TRBJ1-1; D remains unclear. Germline V gene data show CDR1 as ENHRY and CDR2 as SYGVKD. The CDR3 covers 13 residues. With 0 bases removed from V and 5 bases from J, the gap between germline ends came to 7 bases. The CDR3 sequence is CAISESLETEAFF. CDR3 in DNA: TGTGCCATCAGTGAGTCGCTGGAGACTGAAGCTTTCTTT.

This clonotype was seen ten or more times. This chain connects TRBV6-4 to TRBJ2-4; D possibly uses TRBD1 or TRBD2 (5 bases each). This CDR3 spans 21 amino acids. Germline V gene data show CDR1 as MRHNA and CDR2 as SNTAGT. Trimming pared 8 bases from V and 0 bases from J, leaving 32 bases between. The CDR3 nucleotides are TGTGCCAGCCCAGGACGTTGTTGTTCGGCCCTGAGGGGCTTAGCCAAAAACATTCAGTACTTC. Translated: CASPGRCCSALRGLAKNIQYF.

This clonotype was picked up many times. The V call is TRBV5-1, the J call TRBJ2-7; no clear D. The CDR3 runs 12 residues. V was pared by 0 bases and J by 12 bases, with 13 bases between. Germline V gives CDR1 SGHRS, CDR2 YFSETQ. The CDR3 sequence: CASSLAPDGPYF. The DNA for the CDR3 is TGCGCCAGCAGCTTGGCCCCCGATGGCCCGTACTTC.

This chain joins TRBV12-3 or TRBV12-4 and TRBJ1-1; D not resolved. This CDR3 spans 12 amino acids. Trimming shortened V by 6 bases and J by 9 bases, and 14 bases separated the two germline ends. CDR3 loop: CASSPGPGQAFF. The CDR3 DNA sequence: TGTGCCAGCAGCCCCGGTCCCGGCCAAGCTTTCTTT.

The chain joins TRBV10-3 to TRBJ1-3; tentatively, D is TRBD1 (6 bases). Trimming cost V 9 bases and J 2 bases, with 11 bases left between them. The CDR3 has 13 amino acids. CDR1 ENHRY and CDR2 SYGVKD come from the germline V gene. The CDR3 is CAIGGQTGNTIYF. The DNA for the CDR3 is TGTGCCATTGGGGGGCAAACTGGAAACACCATATATTTT.

This clonotype has ten or more counts. The gene calls are TRBV20-1 and TRBJ2-5, with D unclear. Per germline, CDR1 DFQATT and CDR2 SNEGSKA (reference sequence). This CDR3 region has 14 residues. V lost 3 bases, J lost 2 bases, and 13 bases lay in between. The CDR3 loop is CSASGALLQETQYF. The CDR3, as DNA: TGCAGTGCTAGCGGAGCCTTGCTTCAAGAGACCCAGTACTTC.

The chain combines TRBV12-3 or TRBV12-4 with TRBJ1-5, with TRBD1 identical over 10 bases. J was trimmed by 6 bases and V by 7 bases; bases with no gene match: 12. This CDR3 spans 16 amino acids. The CDR3 DNA reads TGTGCCAGCACTGGACCGGGACAGGGGTTTGGTCAGCCCCAGCATTTT. Protein product: CASTGPGQGFGQPQHF.

This clonotype was seen at least ten times. V is TRBV6-1 and J is TRBJ1-1; the match to TRBD1 covers 10 bases. Trimming at V came to 4 bases and at J to 1 base, leaving 3 bases not matched to a gene. The CDR3 has 15 residues. Germline loops: CDR1 MNHNS, CDR2 SASEGT. The CDR3 DNA reads as TGTGCCAGCAGTGGACAGGGGGCCTCGAACACTGAAGCTTTCTTT. Protein: CASSGQGASNTEAFF.